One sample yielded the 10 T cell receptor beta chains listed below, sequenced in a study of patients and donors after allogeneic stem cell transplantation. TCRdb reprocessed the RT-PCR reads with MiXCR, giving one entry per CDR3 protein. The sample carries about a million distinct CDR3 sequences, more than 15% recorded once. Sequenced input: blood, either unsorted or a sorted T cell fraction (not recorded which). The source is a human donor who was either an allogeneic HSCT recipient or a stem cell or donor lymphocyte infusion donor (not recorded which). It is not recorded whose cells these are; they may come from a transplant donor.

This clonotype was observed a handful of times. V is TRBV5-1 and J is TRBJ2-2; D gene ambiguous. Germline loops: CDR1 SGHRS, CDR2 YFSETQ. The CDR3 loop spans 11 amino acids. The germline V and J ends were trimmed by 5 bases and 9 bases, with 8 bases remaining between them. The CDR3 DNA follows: TGCGCCAGCAGACGATCCTGGGAGCTGTTTTTT. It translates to CASRRSWELFF.

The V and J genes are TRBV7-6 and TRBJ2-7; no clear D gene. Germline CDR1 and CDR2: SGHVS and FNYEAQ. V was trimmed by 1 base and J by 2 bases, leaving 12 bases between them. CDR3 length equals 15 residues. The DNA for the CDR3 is TGTGCCAGCAGCTTAGACACCGCCACAGCCTACGAGCAGTACTTC. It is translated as CASSLDTATAYEQYF.

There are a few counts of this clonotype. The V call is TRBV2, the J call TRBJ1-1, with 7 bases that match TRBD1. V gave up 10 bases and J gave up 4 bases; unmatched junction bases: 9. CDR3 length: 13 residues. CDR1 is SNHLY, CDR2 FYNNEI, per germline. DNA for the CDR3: TGTGCCACGAGCCGGGACAGTTCCACTGAAGCTTTCTTT. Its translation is CATSRDSSTEAFF.

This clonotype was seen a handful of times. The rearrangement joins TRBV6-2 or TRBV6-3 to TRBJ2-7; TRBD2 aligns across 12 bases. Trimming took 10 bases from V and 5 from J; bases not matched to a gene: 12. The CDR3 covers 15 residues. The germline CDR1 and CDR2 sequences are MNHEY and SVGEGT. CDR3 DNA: TGTGCCACCAACGCCCTAGGACTAGCGGGAAACGAGCAGTACTTC. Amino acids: CATNALGLAGNEQYF.

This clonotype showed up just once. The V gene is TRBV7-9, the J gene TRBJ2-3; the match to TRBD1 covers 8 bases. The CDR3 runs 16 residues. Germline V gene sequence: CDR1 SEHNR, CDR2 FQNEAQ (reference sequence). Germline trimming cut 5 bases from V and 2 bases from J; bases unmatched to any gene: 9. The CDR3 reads CASSRLRGQDTDTQYF. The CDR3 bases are TGTGCCAGCAGCCGCCTCAGGGGGCAGGACACAGATACGCAGTATTTT.

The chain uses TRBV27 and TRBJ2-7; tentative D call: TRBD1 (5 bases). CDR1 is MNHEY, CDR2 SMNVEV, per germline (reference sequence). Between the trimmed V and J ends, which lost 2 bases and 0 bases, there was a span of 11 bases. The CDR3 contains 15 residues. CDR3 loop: CASSLQGKYSYEQYF. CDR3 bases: TGTGCCAGCAGTTTACAGGGAAAATACTCCTACGAGCAGTACTTC.

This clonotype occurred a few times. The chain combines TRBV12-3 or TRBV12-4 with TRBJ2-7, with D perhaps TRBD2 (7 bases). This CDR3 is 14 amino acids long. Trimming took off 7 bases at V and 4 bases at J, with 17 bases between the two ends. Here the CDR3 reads CASTWGGRGYEQYF. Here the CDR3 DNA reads TGTGCCAGCACCTGGGGTGGGAGGGGGTACGAGCAGTACTTC.

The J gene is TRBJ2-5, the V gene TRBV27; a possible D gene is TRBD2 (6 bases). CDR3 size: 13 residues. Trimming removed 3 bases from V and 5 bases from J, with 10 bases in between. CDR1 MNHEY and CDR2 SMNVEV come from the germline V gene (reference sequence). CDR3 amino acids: CASSFSSEETQYF. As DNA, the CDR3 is TGTGCCAGCAGTTTTTCTAGCGAGGAGACCCAGTACTTC.

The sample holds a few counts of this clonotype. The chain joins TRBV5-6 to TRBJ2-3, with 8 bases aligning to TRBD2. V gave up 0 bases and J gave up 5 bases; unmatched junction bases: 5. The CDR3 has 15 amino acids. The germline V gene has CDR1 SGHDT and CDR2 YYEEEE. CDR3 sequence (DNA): TGTGCCAGCAGCTTGGCGCTCGGGGGGGAAGATACGCAGTATTTT. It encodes CASSLALGGEDTQYF. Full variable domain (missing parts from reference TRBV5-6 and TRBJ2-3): DAGVTQSPTHLIKTRGQQVTLRCSPKSGHDTVSWYQQALGQGPQFIFQYYEEEERQRGNFPDRFSGHQFPNYSSELNVNALLLGDSALYLCASSLALGGEDTQYFGPGTRLTVL.

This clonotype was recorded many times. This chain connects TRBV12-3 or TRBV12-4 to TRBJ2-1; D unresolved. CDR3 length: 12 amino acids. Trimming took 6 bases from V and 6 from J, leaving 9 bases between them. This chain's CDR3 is CASSSNGNEQFF. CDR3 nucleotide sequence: TGTGCCAGCAGCTCGAATGGCAATGAGCAGTTCTTC.